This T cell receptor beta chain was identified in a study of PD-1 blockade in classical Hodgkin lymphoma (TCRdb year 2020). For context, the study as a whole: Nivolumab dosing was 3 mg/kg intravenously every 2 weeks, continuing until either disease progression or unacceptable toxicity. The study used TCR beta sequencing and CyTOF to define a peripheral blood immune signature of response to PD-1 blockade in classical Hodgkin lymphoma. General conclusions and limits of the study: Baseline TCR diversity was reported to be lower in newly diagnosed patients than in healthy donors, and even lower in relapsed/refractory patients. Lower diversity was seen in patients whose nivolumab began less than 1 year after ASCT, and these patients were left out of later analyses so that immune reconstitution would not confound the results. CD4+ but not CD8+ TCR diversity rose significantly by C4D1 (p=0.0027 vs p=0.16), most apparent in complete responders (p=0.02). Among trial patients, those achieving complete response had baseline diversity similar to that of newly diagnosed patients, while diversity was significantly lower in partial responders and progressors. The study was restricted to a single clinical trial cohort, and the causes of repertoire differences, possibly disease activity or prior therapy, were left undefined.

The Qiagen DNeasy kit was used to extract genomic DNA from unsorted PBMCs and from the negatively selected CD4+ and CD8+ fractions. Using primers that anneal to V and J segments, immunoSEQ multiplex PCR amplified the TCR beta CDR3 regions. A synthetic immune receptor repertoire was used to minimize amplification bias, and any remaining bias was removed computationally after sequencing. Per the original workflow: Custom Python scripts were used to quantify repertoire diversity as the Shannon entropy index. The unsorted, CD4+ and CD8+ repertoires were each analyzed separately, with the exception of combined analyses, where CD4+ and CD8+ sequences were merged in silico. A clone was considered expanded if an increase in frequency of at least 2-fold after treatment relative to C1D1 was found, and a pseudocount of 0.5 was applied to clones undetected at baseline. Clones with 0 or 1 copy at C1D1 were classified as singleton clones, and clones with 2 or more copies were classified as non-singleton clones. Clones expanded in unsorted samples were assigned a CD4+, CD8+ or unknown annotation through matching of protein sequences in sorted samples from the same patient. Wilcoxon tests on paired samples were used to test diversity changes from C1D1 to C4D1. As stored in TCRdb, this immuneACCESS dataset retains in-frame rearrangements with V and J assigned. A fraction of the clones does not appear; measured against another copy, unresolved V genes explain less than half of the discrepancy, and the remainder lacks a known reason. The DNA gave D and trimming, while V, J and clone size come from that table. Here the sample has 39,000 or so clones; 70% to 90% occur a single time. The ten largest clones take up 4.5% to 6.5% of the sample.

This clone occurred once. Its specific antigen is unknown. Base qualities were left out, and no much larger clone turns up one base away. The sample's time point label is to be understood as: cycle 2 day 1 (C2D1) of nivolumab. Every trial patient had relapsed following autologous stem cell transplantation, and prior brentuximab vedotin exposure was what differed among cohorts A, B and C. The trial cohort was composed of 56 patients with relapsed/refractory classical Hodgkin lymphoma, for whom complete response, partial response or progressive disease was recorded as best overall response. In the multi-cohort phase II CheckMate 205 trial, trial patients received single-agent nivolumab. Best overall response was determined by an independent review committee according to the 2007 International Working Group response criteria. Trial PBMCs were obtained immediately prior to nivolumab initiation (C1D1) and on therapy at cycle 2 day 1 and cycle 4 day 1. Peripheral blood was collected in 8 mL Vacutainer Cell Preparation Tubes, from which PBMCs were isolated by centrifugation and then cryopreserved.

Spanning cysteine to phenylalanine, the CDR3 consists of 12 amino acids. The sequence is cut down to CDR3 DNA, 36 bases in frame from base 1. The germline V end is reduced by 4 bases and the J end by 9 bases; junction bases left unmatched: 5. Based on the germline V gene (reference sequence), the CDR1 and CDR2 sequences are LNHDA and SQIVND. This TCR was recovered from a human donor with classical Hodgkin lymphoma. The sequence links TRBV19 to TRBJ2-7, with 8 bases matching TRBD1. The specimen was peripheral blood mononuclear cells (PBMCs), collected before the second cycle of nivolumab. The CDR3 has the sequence CASSTSGGLQYF. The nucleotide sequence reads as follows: TGTGCCAGTAGTACGTCAGGGGGCTTGCAGTACTTC.